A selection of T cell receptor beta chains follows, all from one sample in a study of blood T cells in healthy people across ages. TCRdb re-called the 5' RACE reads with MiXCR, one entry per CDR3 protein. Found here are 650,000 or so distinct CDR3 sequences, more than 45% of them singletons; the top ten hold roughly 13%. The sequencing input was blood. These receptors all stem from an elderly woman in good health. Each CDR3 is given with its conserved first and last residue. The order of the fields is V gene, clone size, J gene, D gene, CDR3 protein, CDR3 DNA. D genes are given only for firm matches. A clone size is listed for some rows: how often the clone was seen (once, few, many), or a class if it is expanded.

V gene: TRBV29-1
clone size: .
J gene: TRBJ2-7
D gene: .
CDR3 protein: CSVGEDYNEQYF
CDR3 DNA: TGCAGCGTTGGGGAAGATTACAATGAGCAGTACTTC

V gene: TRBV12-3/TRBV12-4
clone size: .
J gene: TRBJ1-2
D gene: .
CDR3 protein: CATTGSVAYGYTF
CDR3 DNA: TGTGCCACCACTGGGTCTGTTGCCTATGGCTACACCTTC

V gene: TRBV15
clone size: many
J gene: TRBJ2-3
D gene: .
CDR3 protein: CATSRDPGTDTQYF
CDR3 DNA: TGTGCCACCAGCAGAGATCCGGGGACAGATACGCAGTATTTT

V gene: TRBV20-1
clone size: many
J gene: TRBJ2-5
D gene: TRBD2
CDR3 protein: CSATGLAGDQETQYF
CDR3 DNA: TGCAGTGCAACCGGCCTAGCGGGGGATCAAGAGACCCAGTACTTC

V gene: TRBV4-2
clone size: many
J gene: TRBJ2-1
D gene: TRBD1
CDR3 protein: CASTPGQGNNEQFF
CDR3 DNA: TGTGCCAGCACGCCAGGACAGGGAAACAATGAGCAGTTCTTC

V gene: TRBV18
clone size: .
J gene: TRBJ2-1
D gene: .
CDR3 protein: CASSPPGHYNEQFF
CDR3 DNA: TGTGCCAGCTCGCCACCGGGACATTACAATGAGCAGTTCTTC

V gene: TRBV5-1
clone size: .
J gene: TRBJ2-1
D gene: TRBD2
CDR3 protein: CASSSTSGRVYEQFF
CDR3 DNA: TGCGCCAGCAGCTCCACTAGCGGGAGAGTCTATGAGCAGTTCTTC

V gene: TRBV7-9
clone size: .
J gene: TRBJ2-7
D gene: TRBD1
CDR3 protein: CASSLTGTVEPTDEQYF
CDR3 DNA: TGTGCCAGCAGCTTAACCGGGACAGTAGAGCCTACTGATGAGCAGTACTTC

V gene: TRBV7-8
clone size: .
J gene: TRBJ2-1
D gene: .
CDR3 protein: CASSLQDKSSYNEQFF
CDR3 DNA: TGTGCCAGCAGCTTACAAGACAAGAGCTCCTACAATGAGCAGTTCTTC

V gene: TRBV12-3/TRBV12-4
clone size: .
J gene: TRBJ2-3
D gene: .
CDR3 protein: CASSFRVSADTQYF
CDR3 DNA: TGTGCCAGCAGTTTCAGGGTGAGCGCAGATACGCAGTATTTT

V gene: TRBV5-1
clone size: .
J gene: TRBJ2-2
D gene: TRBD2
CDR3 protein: CASSRRGTSRSTGELFF
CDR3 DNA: TGCGCCAGCAGCAGAAGAGGGACTAGTCGGTCCACCGGGGAGCTGTTTTTT

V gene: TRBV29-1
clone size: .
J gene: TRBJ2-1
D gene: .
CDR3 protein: CSVDLWGNEQFF
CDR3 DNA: TGCAGCGTTGATCTATGGGGCAATGAGCAGTTCTTC

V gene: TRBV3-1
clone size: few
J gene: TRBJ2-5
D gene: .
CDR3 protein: CASSPPAWRGETQYF
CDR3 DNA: TGTGCCAGCAGCCCTCCGGCGTGGAGGGGGGAGACCCAGTACTTC

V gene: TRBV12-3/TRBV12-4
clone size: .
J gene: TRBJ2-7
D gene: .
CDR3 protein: CASSFGGQRYEQYF
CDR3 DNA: TGTGCCAGCAGTTTCGGGGGGCAGCGCTACGAGCAGTACTTC

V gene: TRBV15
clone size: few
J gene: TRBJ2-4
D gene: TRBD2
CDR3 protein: CATSRDQTGGGNIQYF
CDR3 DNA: TGTGCCACCAGCAGAGATCAGACGGGGGGTGGAAACATTCAGTACTTC

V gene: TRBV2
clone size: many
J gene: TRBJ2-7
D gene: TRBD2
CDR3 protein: CARTSSGIRSYEQYF
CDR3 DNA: TGTGCCAGAACCTCTAGCGGGATCCGCTCCTACGAGCAGTACTTC

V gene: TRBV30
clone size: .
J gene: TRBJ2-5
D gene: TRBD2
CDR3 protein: CAWSGLAGLTQYF
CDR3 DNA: TGTGCCTGGAGTGGACTAGCGGGTTTGACCCAGTACTTC

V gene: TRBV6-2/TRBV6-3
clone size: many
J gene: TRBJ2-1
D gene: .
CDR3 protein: CASKVAATYNEQFF
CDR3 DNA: TGTGCCAGCAAAGTAGCGGCGACCTACAATGAGCAGTTCTTC

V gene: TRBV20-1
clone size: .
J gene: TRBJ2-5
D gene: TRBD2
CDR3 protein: CSAGDYRKGSRGQYF
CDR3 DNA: TGCAGTGCAGGGGACTACCGAAAGGGTTCCCGGGGGCAGTACTTC

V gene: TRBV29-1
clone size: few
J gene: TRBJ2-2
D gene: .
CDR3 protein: CSVGRSTGELFF
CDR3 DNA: TGCAGCGTTGGCAGGAGCACCGGGGAGCTGTTTTTT

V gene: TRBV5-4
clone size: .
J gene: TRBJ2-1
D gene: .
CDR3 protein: CASRNRDLGNEQFF
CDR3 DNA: TGTGCCAGCAGAAACCGGGACTTAGGCAATGAGCAGTTCTTC

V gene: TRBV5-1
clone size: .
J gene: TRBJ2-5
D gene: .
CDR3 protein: CASSVTMGETQYF
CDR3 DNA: TGCGCCAGCAGCGTGACGATGGGGGAGACCCAGTACTTC

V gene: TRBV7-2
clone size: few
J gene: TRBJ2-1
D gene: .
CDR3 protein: CASSLLGAANSYNEQFF
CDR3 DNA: TGTGCCAGCAGCTTATTGGGAGCGGCGAACTCCTACAATGAGCAGTTCTTC

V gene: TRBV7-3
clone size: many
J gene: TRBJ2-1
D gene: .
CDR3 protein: CASSLGPSQEQFF
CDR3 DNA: TGTGCCAGCAGCTTGGGTCCTTCCCAAGAGCAGTTCTTC

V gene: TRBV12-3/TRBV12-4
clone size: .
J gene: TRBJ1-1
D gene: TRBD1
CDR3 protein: CASSLAGGYTEAFF
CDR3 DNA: TGTGCCAGCAGTTTAGCAGGGGGCTACACTGAAGCTTTCTTT

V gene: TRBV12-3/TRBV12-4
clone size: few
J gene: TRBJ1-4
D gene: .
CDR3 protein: CASSPRVLTNEKLFF
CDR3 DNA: TGTGCCAGCAGTCCCCGGGTCTTAACTAATGAAAAACTGTTTTTT

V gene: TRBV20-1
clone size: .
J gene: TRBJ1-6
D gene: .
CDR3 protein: CSASQQGRRNSPLHF
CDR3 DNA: TGCAGTGCTAGCCAACAGGGCCGGCGGAATTCACCCCTCCACTTT

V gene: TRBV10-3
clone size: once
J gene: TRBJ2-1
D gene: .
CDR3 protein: CAISESRGSGDNNEQFF
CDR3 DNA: TGTGCCATCAGTGAGTCGCGGGGGTCAGGGGATAACAATGAGCAGTTCTTC

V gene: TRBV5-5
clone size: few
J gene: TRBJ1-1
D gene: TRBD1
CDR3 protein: CASSLFLGTGGGTEAFF
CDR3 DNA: TGTGCCAGCAGCTTGTTCCTCGGGACAGGGGGTGGGACTGAAGCTTTCTTT

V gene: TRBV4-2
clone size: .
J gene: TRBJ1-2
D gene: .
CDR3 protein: CASSQPLQGGNYGYTF
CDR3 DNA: TGTGCCAGCAGCCAACCCCTACAGGGTGGAAACTATGGCTACACCTTC

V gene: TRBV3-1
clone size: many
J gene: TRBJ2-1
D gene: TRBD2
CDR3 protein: CASSPTQAGGPGNEQFF
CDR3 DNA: TGTGCCAGCAGTCCTACGCAAGCGGGGGGGCCGGGGAATGAGCAGTTCTTC

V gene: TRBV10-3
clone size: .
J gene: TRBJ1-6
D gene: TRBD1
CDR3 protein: CAISDRDRGGRNSPLHF
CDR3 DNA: TGTGCCATCAGCGACCGGGACAGGGGCGGACGGAATTCACCCCTCCACTTT

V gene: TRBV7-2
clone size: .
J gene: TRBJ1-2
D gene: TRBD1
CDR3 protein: CASSFAQRDRAYGYTF
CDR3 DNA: TGTGCCAGCAGCTTCGCCCAAAGAGACAGGGCCTATGGCTACACCTTC

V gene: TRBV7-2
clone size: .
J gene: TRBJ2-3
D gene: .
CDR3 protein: CASSLVPAGSADTQYF
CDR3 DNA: TGTGCCAGCAGCTTAGTACCAGCGGGTAGCGCAGATACGCAGTATTTT

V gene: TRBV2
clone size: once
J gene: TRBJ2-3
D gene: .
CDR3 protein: CASRLEGGTDTQYF
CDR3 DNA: TGTGCCAGCAGACTAGAGGGAGGCACAGATACGCAGTATTTT

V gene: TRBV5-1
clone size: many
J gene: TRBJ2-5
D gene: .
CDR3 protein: CASSGADQETQYF
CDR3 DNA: TGCGCCAGCAGCGGGGCGGACCAAGAGACCCAGTACTTC

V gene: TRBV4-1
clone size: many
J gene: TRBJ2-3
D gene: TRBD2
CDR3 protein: CASSQKSPGPSGIADTQYF
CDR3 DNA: TGCGCCAGCAGCCAAAAATCCCCCGGTCCTAGCGGGATTGCAGATACGCAGTATTTT

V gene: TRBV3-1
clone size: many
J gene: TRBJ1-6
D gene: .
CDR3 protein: CASSLTKASVGAYNSPLHF
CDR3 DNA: TGTGCCAGCAGCCTCACGAAAGCCTCGGTGGGGGCCTATAATTCACCCCTCCACTTT

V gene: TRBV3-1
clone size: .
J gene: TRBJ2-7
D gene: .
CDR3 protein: CASSQELASYEQYF
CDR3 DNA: TGTGCCAGCAGCCAAGAACTAGCTTCCTACGAGCAGTACTTC

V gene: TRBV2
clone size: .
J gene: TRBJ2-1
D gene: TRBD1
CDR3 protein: CASSRMTALLGQPWEQFF
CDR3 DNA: TGTGCCAGCAGTAGAATGACCGCACTCTTGGGACAGCCGTGGGAGCAGTTCTTC

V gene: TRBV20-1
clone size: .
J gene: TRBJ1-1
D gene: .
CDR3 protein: CSASPRSIGAFF
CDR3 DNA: TGCAGTGCTAGCCCCAGGTCGATCGGAGCTTTCTTT

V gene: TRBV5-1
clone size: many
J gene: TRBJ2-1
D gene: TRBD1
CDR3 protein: CASYPGDRDLNEQFF
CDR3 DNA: TGCGCCAGCTACCCCGGCGACAGGGACCTCAATGAGCAGTTCTTC

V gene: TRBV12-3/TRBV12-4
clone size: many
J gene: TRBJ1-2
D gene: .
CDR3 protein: CASSLWDSYRDGYTF
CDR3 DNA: TGTGCCAGCAGTTTATGGGATTCCTATAGGGATGGCTACACCTTC

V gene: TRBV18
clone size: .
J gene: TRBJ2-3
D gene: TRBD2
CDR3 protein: CASQAGAEDTQYF
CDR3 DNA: TGTGCCAGCCAAGCGGGAGCGGAAGATACGCAGTATTTT